Reported below is one T cell receptor (beta chain). The target antigen is unknown. This entry belongs to a study of T cell responses to AZD1222 COVID-19 vaccine. The study's findings and limits: The donor group comprised mostly white British people and more females; the analysis possibly underestimated clonal diversity. Across the whole spike, CD4 TCRs peaked at regions 160-218 and 743-854.

Clones were read by immunoSEQ multiplex PCR, and TCRdb kept only the in-frame ones, dropping some. The sample has about 130,000 clones; around 93% are singletons. The CDR3 contains 15 residues. The germline V gene has CDR1 SEHNR and CDR2 FQNEAQ (reference sequence). V was trimmed by 2 bases and J by 2 bases, leaving 12 bases between them. Recipients boosted at about 4 weeks or about 12 weeks are pooled. V and J are TRBV7-9 and TRBJ1-1; the D is unclear. Sequences were derived from peripheral blood, sampled 28 days after the second AZD1222 dose. The sequence was obtained from an adult who received the AZD1222 COVID-19 vaccine. CDR3 DNA: TGTGCCAGCAGCTTACAGGCCTCTGTTAACACTGAAGCTTTCTTT. It encodes CASSLQASVNTEAFF. The full variable domain, in which reference TRBV7-9 and TRBJ1-1 provide the parts outside the CDR3, is DTGVSQNPRHKITKRGQNVTFRCDPISEHNRLYWYRQTLGQGPEFLTYFQNEAQLEKSRLLSDRFSAERPKGSFSTLEIQRTEQGDSAMYLCASSLQASVNTEAFFGQGTRLTVV.